These 22 T cell receptor beta chains originate from one sample sequenced in a study of CD8+CD57+ T cells in acquired aplastic anemia. Genomic DNA, serving as template, underwent TCR beta VDJ and CDR3 profiling. TCRdb used MiXCR to reprocess the reads, holding one entry per CDR3 protein. The data show about 210,000 distinct CDR3 sequences, 61% seen once. Sample: sorted CD4+, CD8+, or CD8+CD57+ T cells (not recorded which) from PBMCs. These receptor sequences come from a human donor in good health.

In its sample, this clonotype was seen many times. The chain combines TRBV27 with TRBJ2-7; the match to TRBD1 covers 7 bases. The CDR3 loop spans 15 amino acids. After removal of 4 bases from V and 5 bases from J, the junction contained 11 bases not matched to a gene. Germline V gene sequence: CDR1 MNHEY, CDR2 SMNVEV (reference sequence). CDR3 loop: CASSYTTGSFDEQYF. The CDR3 bases are TGTGCCAGCAGTTATACGACAGGGTCATTCGACGAGCAGTACTTC.

V and J are TRBV7-6 and TRBJ2-7; D uncertain. Trimming took 5 bases from V and 5 from J, leaving 13 bases between them. The CDR3 sequence is 13 residues long. Germline V gives CDR1 SGHVS, CDR2 FNYEAQ. CDR3 amino acids: CASSPTVWDEQYF. CDR3 sequence (DNA): TGTGCCAGCAGCCCGACGGTTTGGGACGAGCAGTACTTC.

The chain uses TRBV7-9 and TRBJ2-1; D is unclear. Looked up from germline, CDR1 is SEHNR and CDR2 is FQNEAQ (reference sequence). The CDR3 totals 14 residues. V lost 5 bases and J 10 bases, leaving 18 bases between the germline ends. The CDR3 region has the DNA TGTGCCAGCAGCGCCACTCTATCCGTCGGGGAGCAGTTCTTC. Its translation is CASSATLSVGEQFF.

The chain carries TRBV13 and TRBJ1-2; 7 nucleotides align to TRBD1. The CDR3 runs 16 residues. From germline, CDR1 is PRHDT and CDR2 FYEKMQ (reference sequence). Germline trimming cut 0 bases from V and 4 bases from J; bases unmatched to any gene: 8. CDR3 amino acids: CASSLGISSGGYGYTF. In DNA, the CDR3 is TGTGCCAGCAGCTTAGGCATTAGCTCAGGGGGCTATGGCTACACCTTC.

This clonotype was recorded at least ten times. V usage is TRBV20-1 and J usage is TRBJ2-1; D is perhaps TRBD1 (6 bases). V lost 6 bases and J lost 0, with 15 bases in between. The CDR3 consists of 15 residues. Germline V lookup: CDR1 DFQATT, CDR2 SNEGSKA (reference sequence). The CDR3 sequence is CSAREVRGSYNEQFF. The CDR3 DNA is TGCAGTGCAAGGGAAGTCAGGGGCTCCTACAATGAGCAGTTCTTC.

The chain is built from TRBV9 and TRBJ2-7; 8 positions match TRBD2. Germline CDR1 reads SGDLS; CDR2 reads YYNGEE. V shed 0 bases, J shed 6 bases, and the junction held 8 bases outside the gene matches. The CDR3 totals 15 residues. CDR3 protein: CASSVGLAGGSEQYF. The CDR3 coding sequence is TGTGCCAGCAGCGTAGGTTTGGCGGGAGGTTCCGAGCAGTACTTC.

This chain connects TRBV20-1 to TRBJ2-7; TRBD1 matches at 8 bases. J was trimmed by 4 bases and V by 6 bases; bases with no gene match: 8. The CDR3 length is 13 residues. The germline gives CDR1 DFQATT, CDR2 SNEGSKA (reference sequence). The CDR3 spells CSAEGQGAYEQYF. CDR3 nucleotide sequence: TGCAGTGCCGAGGGGCAGGGGGCTTACGAGCAGTACTTC.

This chain connects TRBV9 to TRBJ1-2, with 9 positions matching TRBD1. Germline V gives CDR1 SGDLS, CDR2 YYNGEE. CDR3 length equals 14 residues. With V trimmed by 4 bases and J by 6 bases, 7 bases remained unmatched. The CDR3 coding sequence is TGTGCCAGCAGCCCACAGGGGGCGCCTAATGGCTACACCTTC. Translated, it gives CASSPQGAPNGYTF.

The chain is built from TRBV7-9 and TRBJ2-1; 7 bases align to TRBD1. Germline lookup yields CDR1 SEHNR and CDR2 FQNEAQ (reference sequence). V lost 3 bases and J lost 4; bases outside the gene matches: 6. This CDR3 contains 15 residues. The chain's CDR3 is CASSLSRTGYNEQFF. CDR3 coding DNA: TGTGCCAGCAGCTTGTCCAGGACAGGTTACAATGAGCAGTTCTTC.

This clonotype showed up just a few times. The rearrangement links TRBV7-8 to TRBJ1-3, with D unclear. Trimming stripped 5 bases from V and 0 bases from J, with 8 bases between. Germline V gives CDR1 SGHVS, CDR2 FQNEAQ. This CDR3 comprises 14 residues. The CDR3 DNA is TGTGCCAGCAGCCGCGATATCTCTGGAAACACCATATATTTT. It specifies CASSRDISGNTIYF.

The chain is built from TRBV7-2 and TRBJ1-6, with D uncertain. V lost 3 bases, J lost 6 bases, and 6 bases lay in between. Germline CDR1 is SGHTA and CDR2 is FQGNSA. The CDR3 totals 13 residues. CDR3 nucleotides: TGTGCCAGCAGCTTCCCAGCTAATTCACCCCTCCACTTT. Amino acids: CASSFPANSPLHF.

The chain carries TRBV20-1 and TRBJ2-7, with 8 bases lining up with TRBD1. Germline CDR1 is DFQATT and CDR2 is SNEGSKA (reference sequence). The CDR3 loop spans 12 amino acids. V shed 5 bases and J 5 bases; nucleotides not matched to a gene: 5. CDR3 nucleotide sequence: TGCAGTGCTGACAGGGGCGTCCACGAGCAGTACTTC. Amino acids: CSADRGVHEQYF.

This clonotype showed up many times. The chain combines TRBV18 with TRBJ1-2; 8 bases agree with TRBD1. Germline V gene lookup returns CDR1 KGHSH and CDR2 LQKENI. The CDR3 covers 13 residues. Trimming cost V 2 bases and J 6 bases; bases outside gene matches: 2. The CDR3 DNA sequence: TGTGCCAGCTCACCATCAGGGGGCGATGGCTACACCTTC. It codes for CASSPSGGDGYTF.

This clonotype was seen many times. The chain is built from TRBV19 and TRBJ2-7, with no clear D. The germline gives CDR1 LNHDA, CDR2 SQIVND (reference sequence). This CDR3 has 14 amino acids. Trimming cost V 3 bases and J 0 bases, with 9 bases left between them. The CDR3 sequence is CASSITEYSYEQYF. The DNA of the CDR3 is TGTGCCAGTAGTATTACGGAATACTCCTACGAGCAGTACTTC.

This clonotype was counted a few times. The genes are TRBV7-2 and TRBJ2-7; the match to TRBD1 covers 8 bases. CDR3 length equals 14 residues. The V gene end was trimmed by 4 bases and the J gene end by 2 bases; junction bases not matched to a gene: 4. CDR1 is SGHTA and CDR2 is FQGNSA in the germline V gene. DNA for the CDR3: TGTGCCAGCAGCTCCACAGGGGGTCCCTACGAGCAGTACTTC. Its protein product is CASSSTGGPYEQYF.

The chain links TRBV7-6 to TRBJ2-1, with TRBD2 identical over 7 bases. Germline V lookup: CDR1 SGHVS, CDR2 FNYEAQ. The J segment lost 9 bases and the V segment lost 1 base, leaving 6 bases of the junction unmatched. The CDR3 extends over 14 amino acids. The CDR3 coding sequence is TGTGCCAGCAGCTTAGGGACGGGAGGAAGTGAGCAGTTCTTC. Protein: CASSLGTGGSEQFF.

The chain employs TRBV19 and TRBJ2-7; 9 bases are shared with TRBD1. Germline CDR1 LNHDA, CDR2 SQIVND (reference sequence). The V gene end was trimmed by 6 bases and the J gene end by 7 bases; junction bases not matched to a gene: 13. This CDR3 region has 15 residues. The CDR3 DNA is TGTGCCAGTAGCCCAGTCGACGGGACAGGGAAAGAGCAGTACTTC. Translating it yields CASSPVDGTGKEQYF.

V and J are TRBV29-1 and TRBJ2-1; 7 nucleotides align to TRBD2. Looked up from germline, CDR1 is SQVTM and CDR2 is ANQGSEA. With 0 bases clipped from V and 8 bases from J, the junction kept 10 bases outside the gene matches. The CDR3 spans 15 residues. CDR3 in amino acids: CSVEDGLAVADEQFF. The CDR3 bases are TGCAGCGTTGAAGATGGGCTAGCGGTGGCGGATGAGCAGTTCTTC.

The chain has TRBV20-1 and TRBJ2-7; D gene ambiguous. Trimming stripped 3 bases from V and 2 bases from J, with 8 bases between. The CDR3 spans 12 residues. The V gene's germline CDR1 is DFQATT and CDR2 SNEGSKA (reference sequence). The CDR3 loop is CSARGGPYEQYF. CDR3 sequence (DNA): TGCAGTGCTAGGGGCGGACCCTACGAGCAGTACTTC.

In this sample, this clonotype turned up a few times. The chain joins TRBV6-5 to TRBJ2-7, with 9 bases fitting TRBD2. V shed 6 bases, J shed 4 bases, and the junction held 7 bases outside the gene matches. Germline assignment: CDR1 MNHEY and CDR2 SVGAGI. The CDR3 has 14 residues. The CDR3 spells CASSLRGGRYEQYF. The CDR3 bases are TGTGCCAGCAGCTTGCGGGGGGGCCGGTACGAGCAGTACTTC.

This clonotype was detected only a few times. V is TRBV7-8 and J is TRBJ1-1; TRBD1 agrees at 10 bases. CDR1 and CDR2 from the germline V gene are SGHVS and FQNEAQ. This CDR3 is built from 16 residues. Trimming cost V 6 bases and J 4 bases; bases outside gene matches: 11. In DNA, the CDR3 is TGTGCCAGCAGTTTCGGACAGGGGGAGCGCCCCACTGAAGCTTTCTTT. Amino acid sequence: CASSFGQGERPTEAFF.

The V call is TRBV20-1, the J call TRBJ1-2; D is unresolved. Germline-derived CDR1 and CDR2 are DFQATT and SNEGSKA (reference sequence). The CDR3 loop spans 12 amino acids. With 1 base removed from V and 7 bases from J, the gap between germline ends came to 10 bases. The CDR3 loop is CSARADSGGYTF. The CDR3 nucleotides read TGCAGTGCTAGAGCAGACTCGGGTGGCTACACCTTC.